This TCR beta chain originates from a study of memory CD4+ T cells and cytomegalovirus serostatus. About the study: Healthy Belgian adult donors included roughly nine CMV-positive and 24 CMV-negative people.

With respect to this clone: What it binds is not known.

With 2 bases clipped from V and 2 bases from J, the junction kept 0 bases outside the gene matches. Germline V gene lookup returns CDR1 MNHNY and CDR2 SVGAGI (reference sequence). The CDR3 consists of 14 residues. Single viable CD3+CD4+CD8-CD45RO+ cells were sorted as the memory CD4+ T cells. After thawing, CD4+ T cells were positively selected. Study observations and caveats: Of 150 to 200 reported CMV TCRbeta sequences, 67 were found in memory CD4+ repertoires.

The data were produced by immunoSEQ multiplex PCR, yet TCRdb's version contains in-frame clones alone and is incomplete. The repertoire has tens of thousands of clones, roughly 80% of them found once; the top ten carry 0.88%. This TCR was recovered from an adult in good health and CMV-seronegative. The rearrangement links TRBV6-6 to TRBJ2-7; 10 bases map to TRBD1. Sequenced material: memory CD4+ T cells from blood. The CDR3 loop is CASSYGQGAYEQYF. The CDR3, as DNA: TGTGCCAGCAGTTACGGACAGGGGGCCTACGAGCAGTACTTC.